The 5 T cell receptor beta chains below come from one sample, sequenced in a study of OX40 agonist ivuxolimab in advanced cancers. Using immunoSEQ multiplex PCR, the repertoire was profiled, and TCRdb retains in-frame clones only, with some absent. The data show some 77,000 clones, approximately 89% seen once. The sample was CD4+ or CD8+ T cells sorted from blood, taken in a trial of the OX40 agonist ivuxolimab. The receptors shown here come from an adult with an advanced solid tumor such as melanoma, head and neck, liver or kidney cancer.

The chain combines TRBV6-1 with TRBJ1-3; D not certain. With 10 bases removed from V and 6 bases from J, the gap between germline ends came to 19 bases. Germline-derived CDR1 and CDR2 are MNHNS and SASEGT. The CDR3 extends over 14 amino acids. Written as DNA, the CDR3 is TGTGCCACCCGTGCCGCCGGACTACCAAACACCATATATTTT. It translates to CATRAAGLPNTIYF.

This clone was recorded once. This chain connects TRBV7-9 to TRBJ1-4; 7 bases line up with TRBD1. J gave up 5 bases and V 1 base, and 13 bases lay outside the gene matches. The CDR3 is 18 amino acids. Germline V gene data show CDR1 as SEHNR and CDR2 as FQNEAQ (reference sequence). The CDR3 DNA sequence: TGTGCCAGCAGCTTAGGAGTAGGGGGGACAGCCCAAAATGAAAAACTGTTTTTT. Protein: CASSLGVGGTAQNEKLFF. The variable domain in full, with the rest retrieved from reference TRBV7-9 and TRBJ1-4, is DTGVSQNPRHKITKRGQNVTFRCDPISEHNRLYWYRQTLGQGPEFLTYFQNEAQLEKSRLLSDRFSAERPKGSFSTLEIQRTEQGDSAMYLCASSLGVGGTAQNEKLFFGSGTQLSVL.

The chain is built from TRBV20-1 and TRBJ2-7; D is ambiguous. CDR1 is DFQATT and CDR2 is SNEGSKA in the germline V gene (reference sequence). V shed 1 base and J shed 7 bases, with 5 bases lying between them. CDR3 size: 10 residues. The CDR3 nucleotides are TGCAGTGCTAGAGGTTTTGAGCAGTACTTC. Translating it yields CSARGFEQYF.

CDR3 region: CASSQDGGSYGYTF. CDR3 sequence (DNA): TGCGCCAGCAGCCAAGATGGCGGCAGCTATGGCTACACCTTC. V is TRBV4-1 and J is TRBJ1-2; no definite D call. Trimming cost V 0 bases and J 4 bases, with 9 bases left between them. Germline assignment: CDR1 MGHRA and CDR2 YSYEKL. The CDR3 contains 14 residues.

The DNA for the CDR3 is TGTGCCAGCAGTTATACTGGGGAGTGGGGACAGTTCTTC. Its translation is CASSYTGEWGQFF. The J gene is TRBJ2-1, the V gene TRBV6-5; perhaps TRBD2 as D (5 bases). Germline loops: CDR1 MNHEY, CDR2 SVGAGI. This CDR3 is 13 amino acids long. With 3 bases removed from V and 13 bases from J, the gap between germline ends came to 16 bases.